A selection of T cell receptor beta chains follows, all from one sample in a study of Ad26.COV2.S vaccination and SARS-CoV-2 variants. Some clones are missing from TCRdb's copy, which holds only in-frame ones; the method was immunoSEQ multiplex PCR. The top ten hold about 4% of the sample, which has around 450,000 clones, roughly 90% seen once. Sequenced here: peripheral blood, sampled in a trial of Ad26.COV2.S vaccine versus placebo. These receptors came from a person aged 18-65 years who received the Ad26.COV2.S COVID-19 vaccine or a placebo. The CDR3 runs from the conserved cysteine through the conserved F or W. The D gene is left open where the match is weak. Where a row states a size, it is once, few, many or the class of an expanded clone; other rows omit it.

TRBJ2-5 | NA | TRBV11-2 | NA | TGTGCCAGCAGCTTCGTAGGGCCCCAAGAGACCCAGTACTTC | CASSFVGPQETQYF
TRBJ2-2 | NA | TRBV5-6 | NA | TGTGCCAGCAGCACTAGACAGAACGCGAACACCGGGGAGCTGTTTTTT | CASSTRQNANTGELFF
TRBJ1-3 | NA | TRBV3-1/TRBV3-2 | NA | TGTGCCAGCAGCCCCCATGCGGTCTTCTCTGGAAACACCATATATTTT | CASSPHAVFSGNTIYF
TRBJ2-3 | once | TRBV7-2 | NA | TGTGCCAGCAGCTTAGCCGGGGGCGGTAGCACAGATACGCAGTATTTT | CASSLAGGGSTDTQYF
TRBJ2-1 | NA | TRBV19 | NA | TGTGCCAGTAGTATAGGGCTTCGATACAATGAGCAGTTCTTC | CASSIGLRYNEQFF
TRBJ1-1 | NA | TRBV10-3 | NA | TGTGCCATCAGCACGAGGCAGAAGAACACTGAAGCTTTCTTT | CAISTRQKNTEAFF
TRBJ2-1 | once | TRBV2 | NA | TGTGCCAGCAGTCGACTAGGAAGAGCAGGTGAGCAGTTCTTC | CASSRLGRAGEQFF
TRBJ2-3 | NA | TRBV7-2 | TRBD2 | TGTGCCAGCAGCTGGCGGGGGGGACACCTCACAGATACGCAGTATTTT | CASSWRGGHLTDTQYF
TRBJ1-6 | NA | TRBV30 | NA | TGTGCCTGGTCTACCGGGGCCCAAGTTTTTTCACCCCTCCACTTT | CAWSTGAQVFSPLHF
TRBJ1-2 | NA | TRBV6-6 | TRBD1 | TGTGCCAGCAGCAGTAGGACAGGGCGATATGGCTACACCTTC | CASSSRTGRYGYTF
TRBJ2-3 | NA | TRBV7-9 | TRBD2 | TGTGCCAGCAGCTTAGTACTAGCGGCAGATACGCAGTATTTT | CASSLVLAADTQYF
TRBJ2-1 | once | TRBV30 | TRBD2 | TGTGCCTGGAGCGTTACGCCAACTCCGGGACTAGCAGATGAGCAGTTCTTC | CAWSVTPTPGLADEQFF
TRBJ2-1 | NA | TRBV6-5 | NA | TGTGCCAGCACCTATCCCCCCAATGAGCAGTTCTTC | CASTYPPNEQFF
TRBJ1-4 | NA | TRBV9 | NA | TGTGCCAGCAGCGTAGTTCGTGCAACTAATGAAAAACTGTTTTTT | CASSVVRATNEKLFF
TRBJ2-2 | NA | TRBV9 | NA | TGTGCCAGCGCCCCCGCCCTCTTCGTAGGGAAGGGTCGGGCCGGGGAGCTGTTTTTT | CASAPALFVGKGRAGELFF
TRBJ2-7 | NA | TRBV10-3 | TRBD1 | TGTGCCATCAGTGATCCAGGGGGCTACGAGCAGTACTTC | CAISDPGGYEQYF
TRBJ2-3 | NA | TRBV5-4 | NA | TGTGCCAGCAGCTTGGGCTACGGGGTCAAGGCAGATACGCAGTATTTT | CASSLGYGVKADTQYF
TRBJ2-1 | few | TRBV11-3 | TRBD1 | TGTGCCAGCAGCTTAGACCCGGACAGGGGCCCACCTTACAATGAGCAGTTCTTC | CASSLDPDRGPPYNEQFF
TRBJ1-3 | NA | TRBV5-6 | NA | TGTGCCAGCAGCTTGGGGCTGAGGGTGCTAGGAGGAAACACCATATATTTT | CASSLGLRVLGGNTIYF
TRBJ2-2 | NA | TRBV6-2/TRBV6-3 | TRBD1 | TGTGCCAGCAGTTACAGGGACAGGAGGTCCGGGGAGCTGTTTTTT | CASSYRDRRSGELFF